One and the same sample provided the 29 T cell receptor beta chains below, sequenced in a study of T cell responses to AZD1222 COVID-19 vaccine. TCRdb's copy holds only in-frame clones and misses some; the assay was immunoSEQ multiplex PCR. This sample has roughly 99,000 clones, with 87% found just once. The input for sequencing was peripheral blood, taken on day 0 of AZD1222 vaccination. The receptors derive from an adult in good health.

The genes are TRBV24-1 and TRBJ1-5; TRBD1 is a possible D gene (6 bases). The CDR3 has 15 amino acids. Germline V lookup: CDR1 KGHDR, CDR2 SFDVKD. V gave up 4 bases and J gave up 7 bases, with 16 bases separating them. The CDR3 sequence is CATSDPGRGEQPQHF. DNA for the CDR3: TGTGCCACCAGTGACCCCGGGAGGGGGGAACAGCCCCAGCATTTT.

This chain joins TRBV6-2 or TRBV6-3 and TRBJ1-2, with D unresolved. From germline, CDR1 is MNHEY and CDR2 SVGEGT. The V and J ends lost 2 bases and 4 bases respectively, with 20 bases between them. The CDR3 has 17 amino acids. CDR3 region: CASSYITLNTALYGYTF. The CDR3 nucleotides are TGTGCCAGCAGTTACATTACTCTGAATACAGCCCTCTATGGCTACACCTTC.

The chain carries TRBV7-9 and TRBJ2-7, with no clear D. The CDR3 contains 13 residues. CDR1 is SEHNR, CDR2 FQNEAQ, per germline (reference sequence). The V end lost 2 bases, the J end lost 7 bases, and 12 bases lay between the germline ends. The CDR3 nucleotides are TGTGCCAGCAGCTTAAATTGGTGGGAAGAGCAGTACTTC. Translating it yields CASSLNWWEEQYF.

The CDR3 coding sequence is TGTGCCTGGAGCCGCCTTGAGAGGGTACGGACCGGGGAGCTGTTTTTT. Its translation: CAWSRLERVRTGELFF. The chain employs TRBV30 and TRBJ2-2, with D possibly matching TRBD2 (5 bases). Looked up from germline, CDR1 is GTSNPN and CDR2 is SVGIG (reference sequence). The CDR3 has 16 residues. Trimming removed 3 bases at V and 5 bases at J, with 19 bases between.

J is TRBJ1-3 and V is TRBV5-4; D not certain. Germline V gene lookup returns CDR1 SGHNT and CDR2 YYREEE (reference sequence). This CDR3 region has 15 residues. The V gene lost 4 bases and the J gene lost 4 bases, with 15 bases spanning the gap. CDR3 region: CASSVGPLSGNTIYF. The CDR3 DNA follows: TGTGCCAGCAGCGTTGGACCCTTGTCGGGAAACACCATATATTTT.

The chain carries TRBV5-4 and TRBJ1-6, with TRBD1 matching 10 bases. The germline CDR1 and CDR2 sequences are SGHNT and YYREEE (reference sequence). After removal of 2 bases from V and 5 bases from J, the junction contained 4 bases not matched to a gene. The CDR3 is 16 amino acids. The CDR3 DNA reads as TGTGCCAGCAGCTTAGCCGGACAGGGGGATAATTCACCCCTCCACTTT. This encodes CASSLAGQGDNSPLHF.

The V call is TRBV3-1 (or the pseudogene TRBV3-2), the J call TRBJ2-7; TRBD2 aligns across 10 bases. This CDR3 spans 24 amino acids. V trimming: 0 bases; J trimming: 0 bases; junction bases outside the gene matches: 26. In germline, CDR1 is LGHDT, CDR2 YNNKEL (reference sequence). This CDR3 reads CASSQERRGAHSGSGRLRSYEQYF. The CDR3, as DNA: TGTGCCAGCAGCCAAGAAAGGAGGGGGGCCCACAGCGGTAGCGGGAGGTTGCGCTCCTACGAGCAGTACTTC.

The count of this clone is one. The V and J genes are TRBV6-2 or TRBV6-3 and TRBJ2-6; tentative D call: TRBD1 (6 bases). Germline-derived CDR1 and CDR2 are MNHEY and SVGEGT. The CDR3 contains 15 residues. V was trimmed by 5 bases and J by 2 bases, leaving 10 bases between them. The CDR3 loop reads CASSQAGAGANVLTF. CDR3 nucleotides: TGTGCCAGCAGTCAAGCAGGGGCTGGGGCCAACGTCCTGACTTTC.

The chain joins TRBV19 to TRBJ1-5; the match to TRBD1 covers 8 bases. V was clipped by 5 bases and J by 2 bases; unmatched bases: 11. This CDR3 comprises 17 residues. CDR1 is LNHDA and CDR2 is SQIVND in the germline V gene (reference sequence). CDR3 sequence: CASSPGQGIGGNQPQHF. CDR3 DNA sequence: TGTGCCAGTAGTCCCGGACAGGGAATAGGCGGCAATCAGCCCCAGCATTTT.

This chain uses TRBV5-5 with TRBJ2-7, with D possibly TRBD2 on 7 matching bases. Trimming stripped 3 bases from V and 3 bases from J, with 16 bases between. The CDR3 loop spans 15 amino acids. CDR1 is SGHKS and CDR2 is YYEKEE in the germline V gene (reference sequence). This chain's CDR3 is CASSSVGGASYEQYF. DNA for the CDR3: TGTGCCAGCAGCTCGGTTGGGGGGGCAAGCTACGAGCAGTACTTC.

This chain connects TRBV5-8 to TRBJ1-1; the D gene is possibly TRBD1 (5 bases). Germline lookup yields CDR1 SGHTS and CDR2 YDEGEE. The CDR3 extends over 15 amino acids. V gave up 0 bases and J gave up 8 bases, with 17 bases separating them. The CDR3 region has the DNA TGTGCCAGCAGCTTGGGTCAGCGGGGGTGGGTCGAAGCTTTCTTT. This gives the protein CASSLGQRGWVEAFF.

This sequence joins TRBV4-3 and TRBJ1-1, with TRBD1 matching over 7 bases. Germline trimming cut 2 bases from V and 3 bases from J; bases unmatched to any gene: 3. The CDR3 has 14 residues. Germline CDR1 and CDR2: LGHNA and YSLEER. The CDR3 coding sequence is TGCGCCAGCAGCCAATTAACAGGGGACACTGAAGCTTTCTTT. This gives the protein CASSQLTGDTEAFF.

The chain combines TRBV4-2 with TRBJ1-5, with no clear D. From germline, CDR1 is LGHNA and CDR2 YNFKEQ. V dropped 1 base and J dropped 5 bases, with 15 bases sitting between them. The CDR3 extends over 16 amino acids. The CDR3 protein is CASSQVPPTGDQPQHF. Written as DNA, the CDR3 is TGTGCCAGCAGCCAAGTGCCACCCACTGGGGATCAGCCCCAGCATTTT.

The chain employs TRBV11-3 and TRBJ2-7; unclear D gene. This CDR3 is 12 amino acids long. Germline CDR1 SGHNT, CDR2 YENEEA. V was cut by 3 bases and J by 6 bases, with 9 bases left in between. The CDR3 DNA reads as TGTGCCAGCAGCTTTGGCAGCCGCGAGCAGTACTTC. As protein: CASSFGSREQYF.

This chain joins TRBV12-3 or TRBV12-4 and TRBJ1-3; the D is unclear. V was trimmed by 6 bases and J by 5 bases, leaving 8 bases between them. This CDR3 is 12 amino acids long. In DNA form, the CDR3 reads TGTGCCAGCAGCCGGCGAAGAAACACCATATATTTT. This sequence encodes CASSRRRNTIYF.

CDR3 DNA: TGTGCCTGGAGTGTAGGCCTAGACCCATTCTACGAGCAGTACTTC. Translated: CAWSVGLDPFYEQYF. V gene TRBV30 combines with J gene TRBJ2-7, with D hard to call. The germline CDR1 and CDR2 sequences are GTSNPN and SVGIG (reference sequence). This CDR3 spans 15 amino acids. Trimming took off 0 bases at V and 3 bases at J, with 15 bases between the two ends.

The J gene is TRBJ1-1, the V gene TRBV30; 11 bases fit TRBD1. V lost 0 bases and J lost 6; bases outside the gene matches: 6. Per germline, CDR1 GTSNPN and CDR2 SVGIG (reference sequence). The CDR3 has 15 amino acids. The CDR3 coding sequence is TGTGCCTGGAGTGTACGTCCGGGACAGGGGGCTGAAGCTTTCTTT. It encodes CAWSVRPGQGAEAFF.

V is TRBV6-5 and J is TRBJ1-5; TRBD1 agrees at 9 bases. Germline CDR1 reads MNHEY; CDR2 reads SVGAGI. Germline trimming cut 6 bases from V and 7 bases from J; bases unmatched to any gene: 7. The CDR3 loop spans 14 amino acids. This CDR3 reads CASRGQGESQPQHF. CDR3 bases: TGTGCCAGCAGGGGACAGGGAGAGAGCCAGCCCCAGCATTTT.

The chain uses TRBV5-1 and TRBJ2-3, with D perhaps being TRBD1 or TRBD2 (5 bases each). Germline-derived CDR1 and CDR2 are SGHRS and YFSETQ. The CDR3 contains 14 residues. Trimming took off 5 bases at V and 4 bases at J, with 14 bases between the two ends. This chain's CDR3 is CASSGGDMADTQYF. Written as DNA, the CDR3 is TGCGCCAGCAGTGGGGGAGACATGGCAGATACGCAGTATTTT. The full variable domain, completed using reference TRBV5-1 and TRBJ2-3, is KAGVTQTPRYLIKTRGQQVTLSCSPISGHRSVSWYQQTPGQGLQFLFEYFSETQRNKGNFPGRFSGRQFSNSRSEMNVSTLELGDSALYLCASSGGDMADTQYFGPGTRLTVL.

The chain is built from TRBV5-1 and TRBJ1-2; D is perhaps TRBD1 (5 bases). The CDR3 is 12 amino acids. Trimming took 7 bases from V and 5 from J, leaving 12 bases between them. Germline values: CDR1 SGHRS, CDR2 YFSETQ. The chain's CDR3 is CASSDTMYGYTF. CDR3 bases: TGCGCCAGCTCGGACACGATGTATGGCTACACCTTC.

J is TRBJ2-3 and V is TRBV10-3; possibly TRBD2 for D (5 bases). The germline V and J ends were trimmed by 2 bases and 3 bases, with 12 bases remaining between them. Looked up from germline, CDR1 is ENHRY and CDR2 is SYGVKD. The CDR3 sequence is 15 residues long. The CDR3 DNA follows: TGTGCCATCAGTGAGACTAGACTATCGACAGATACGCAGTATTTT. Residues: CAISETRLSTDTQYF.

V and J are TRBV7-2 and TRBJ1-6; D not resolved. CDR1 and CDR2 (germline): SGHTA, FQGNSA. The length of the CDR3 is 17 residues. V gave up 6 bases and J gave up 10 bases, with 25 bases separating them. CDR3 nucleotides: TGTGCCAGCAGGTCCCAAGGGCGCCGAGGCCCGAGGTCACCCCTCCACTTT. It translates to CASRSQGRRGPRSPLHF.

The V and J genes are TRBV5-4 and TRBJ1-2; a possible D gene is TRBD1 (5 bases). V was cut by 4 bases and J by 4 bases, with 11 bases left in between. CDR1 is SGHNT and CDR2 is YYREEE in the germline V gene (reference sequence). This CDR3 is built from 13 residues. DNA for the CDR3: TGTGCCAGCAGCCCAACCGGGACCTATGGCTACACCTTC. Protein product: CASSPTGTYGYTF.

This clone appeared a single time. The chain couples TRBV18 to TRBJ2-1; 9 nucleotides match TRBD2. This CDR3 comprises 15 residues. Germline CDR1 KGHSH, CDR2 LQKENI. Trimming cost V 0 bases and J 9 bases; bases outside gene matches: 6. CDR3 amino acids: CASSPPREGRGEQFF. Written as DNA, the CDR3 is TGTGCCAGCTCACCACCGCGGGAGGGCCGTGGTGAGCAGTTCTTC.

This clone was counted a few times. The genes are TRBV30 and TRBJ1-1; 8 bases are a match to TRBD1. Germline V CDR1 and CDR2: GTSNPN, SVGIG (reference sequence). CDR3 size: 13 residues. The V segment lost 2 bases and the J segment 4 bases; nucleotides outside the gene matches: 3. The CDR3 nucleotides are TGTGCCTGGAGTCGGCAGGGGGCCACTGAAGCTTTCTTT. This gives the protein CAWSRQGATEAFF.

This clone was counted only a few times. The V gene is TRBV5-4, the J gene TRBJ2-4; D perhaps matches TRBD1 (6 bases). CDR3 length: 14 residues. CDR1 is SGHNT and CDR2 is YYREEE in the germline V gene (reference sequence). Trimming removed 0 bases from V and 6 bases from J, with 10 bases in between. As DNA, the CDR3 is TGTGCCAGCAGCTTGGAGCTCAGGGGAAACATTCAGTACTTC. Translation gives CASSLELRGNIQYF. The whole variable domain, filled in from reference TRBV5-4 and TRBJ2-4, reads ETGVTQSPTHLIKTRGQQVTLRCSSQSGHNTVSWYQQALGQGPQFIFQYYREEENGRGNFPPRFSGLQFPNYSSELNVNALELDDSALYLCASSLELRGNIQYFGAGTRLSVL.

CDR3: CASSLGVTDTQYF. The CDR3 DNA is TGTGCCAGCAGCTTAGGTGTCACAGATACGCAGTATTTT. This sequence joins TRBV7-9 and TRBJ2-3; D is undetermined. In germline, CDR1 is SEHNR, CDR2 FQNEAQ (reference sequence). Trimming took 1 base from V and 2 from J, leaving 4 bases between them. This CDR3 has 13 residues.

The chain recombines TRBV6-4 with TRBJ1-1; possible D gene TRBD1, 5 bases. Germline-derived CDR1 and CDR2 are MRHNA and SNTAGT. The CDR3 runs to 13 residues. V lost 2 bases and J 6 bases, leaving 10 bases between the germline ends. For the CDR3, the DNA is TGTGCCAGCAGTGACACCCAGGGCTCTGAAGCTTTCTTT. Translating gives CASSDTQGSEAFF.

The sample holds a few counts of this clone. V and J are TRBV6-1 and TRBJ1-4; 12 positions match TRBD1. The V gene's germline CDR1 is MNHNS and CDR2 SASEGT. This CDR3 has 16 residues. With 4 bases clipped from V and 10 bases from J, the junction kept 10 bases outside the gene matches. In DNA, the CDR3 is TGTGCCAGCAGTGCCCTCCTCGGGACAGGGGGCTTAAAACTGTTTTTT. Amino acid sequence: CASSALLGTGGLKLFF.